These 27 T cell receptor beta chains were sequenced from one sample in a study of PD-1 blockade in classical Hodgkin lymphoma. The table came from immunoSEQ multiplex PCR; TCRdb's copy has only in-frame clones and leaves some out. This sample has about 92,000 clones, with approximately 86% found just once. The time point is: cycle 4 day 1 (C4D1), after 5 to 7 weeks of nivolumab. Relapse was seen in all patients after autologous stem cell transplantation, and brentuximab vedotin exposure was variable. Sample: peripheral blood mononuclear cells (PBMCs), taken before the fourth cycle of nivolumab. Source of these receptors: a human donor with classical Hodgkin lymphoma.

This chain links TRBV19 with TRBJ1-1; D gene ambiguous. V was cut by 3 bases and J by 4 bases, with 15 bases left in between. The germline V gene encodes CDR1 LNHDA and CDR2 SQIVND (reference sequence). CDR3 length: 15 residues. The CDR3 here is CASSMIRLRSTEAFF. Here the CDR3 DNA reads TGTGCCAGTAGTATGATTCGGCTGAGAAGCACTGAAGCTTTCTTT.

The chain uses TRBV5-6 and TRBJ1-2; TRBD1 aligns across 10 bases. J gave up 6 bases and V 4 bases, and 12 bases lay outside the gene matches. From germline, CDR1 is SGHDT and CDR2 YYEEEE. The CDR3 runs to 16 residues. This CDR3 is CASSPVGRQGAHGYTF. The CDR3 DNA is TGTGCCAGCAGCCCGGTGGGGCGACAGGGGGCGCATGGCTACACCTTC. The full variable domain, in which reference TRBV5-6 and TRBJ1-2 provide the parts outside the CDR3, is DAGVTQSPTHLIKTRGQQVTLRCSPKSGHDTVSWYQQALGQGPQFIFQYYEEEERQRGNFPDRFSGHQFPNYSSELNVNALLLGDSALYLCASSPVGRQGAHGYTFGSGTRLTVV.

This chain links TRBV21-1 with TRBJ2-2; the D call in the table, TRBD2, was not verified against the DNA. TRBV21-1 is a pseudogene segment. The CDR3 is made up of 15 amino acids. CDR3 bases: TGTGCCAGCAGCAAGGGACTAGCCACCACCGGGGAGCTGTTTTTT. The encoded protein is CASSKGLATTGELFF.

The CDR3 here is CAIGIGAHSYEQYF. CDR3 nucleotide sequence: TGTGCCATTGGGATAGGGGCTCACTCCTACGAGCAGTACTTC. V and J are TRBV10-3 and TRBJ2-7; D possibly corresponds to TRBD1 (5 bases). Germline CDR1 reads ENHRY; CDR2 reads SYGVKD. V lost 9 bases and J 0 bases, leaving 15 bases between the germline ends. The CDR3 is made up of 14 amino acids.

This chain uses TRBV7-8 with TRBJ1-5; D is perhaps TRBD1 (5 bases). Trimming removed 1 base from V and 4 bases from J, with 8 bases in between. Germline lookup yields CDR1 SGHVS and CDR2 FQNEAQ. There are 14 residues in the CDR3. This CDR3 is CASSLGTLNQPQHF. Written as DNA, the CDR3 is TGTGCCAGCAGCTTAGGGACATTAAATCAGCCCCAGCATTTT. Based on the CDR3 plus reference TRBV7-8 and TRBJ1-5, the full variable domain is GAGVSQSPRYKVAKRGQDVALRCDPISGHVSLFWYQQALGQGPEFLTYFQNEAQLDKSGLPSDRFFAERPEGSVSTLKIQRTQQEDSAVYLCASSLGTLNQPQHFGDGTRLSIL.

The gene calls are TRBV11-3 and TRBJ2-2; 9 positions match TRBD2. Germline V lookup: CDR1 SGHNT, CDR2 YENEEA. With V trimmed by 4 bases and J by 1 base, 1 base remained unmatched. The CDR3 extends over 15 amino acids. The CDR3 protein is CASSSSGVNTGELFF. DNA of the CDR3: TGTGCCAGCAGCTCTAGCGGGGTGAACACCGGGGAGCTGTTTTTT.

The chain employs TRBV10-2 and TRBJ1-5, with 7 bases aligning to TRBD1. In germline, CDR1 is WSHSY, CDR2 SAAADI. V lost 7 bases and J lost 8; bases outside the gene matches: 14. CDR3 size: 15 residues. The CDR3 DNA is TGCGCCAGCACCCCAGGGGGGGGCTGGGTGGAGCCCCAGCATTTT. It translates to CASTPGGGWVEPQHF.

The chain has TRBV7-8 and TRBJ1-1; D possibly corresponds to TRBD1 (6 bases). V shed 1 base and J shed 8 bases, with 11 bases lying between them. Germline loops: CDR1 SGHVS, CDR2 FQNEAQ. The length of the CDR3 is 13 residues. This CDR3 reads CASSLVGGREAFF. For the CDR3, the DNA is TGTGCCAGCAGCTTAGTGGGGGGGCGGGAAGCTTTCTTT. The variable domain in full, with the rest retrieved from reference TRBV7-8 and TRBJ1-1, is GAGVSQSPRYKVAKRGQDVALRCDPISGHVSLFWYQQALGQGPEFLTYFQNEAQLDKSGLPSDRFFAERPEGSVSTLKIQRTQQEDSAVYLCASSLVGGREAFFGQGTRLTVV.

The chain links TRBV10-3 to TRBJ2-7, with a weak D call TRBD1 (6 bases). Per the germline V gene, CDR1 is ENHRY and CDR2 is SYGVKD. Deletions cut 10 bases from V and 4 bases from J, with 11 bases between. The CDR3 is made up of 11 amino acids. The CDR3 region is CATQQGYEQYF. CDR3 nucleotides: TGTGCCACCCAACAGGGATACGAGCAGTACTTC.

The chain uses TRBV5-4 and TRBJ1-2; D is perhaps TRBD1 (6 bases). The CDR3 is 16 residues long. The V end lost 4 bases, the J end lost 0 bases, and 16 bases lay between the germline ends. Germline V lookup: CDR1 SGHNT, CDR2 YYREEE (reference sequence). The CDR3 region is CASSGGQGGTNYGYTF. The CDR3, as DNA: TGTGCCAGCAGCGGGGGCCAGGGAGGAACTAACTATGGCTACACCTTC.

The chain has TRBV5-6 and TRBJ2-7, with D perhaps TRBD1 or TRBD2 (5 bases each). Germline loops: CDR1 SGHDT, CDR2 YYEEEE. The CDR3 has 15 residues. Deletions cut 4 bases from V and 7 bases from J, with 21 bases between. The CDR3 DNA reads TGTGCCAGCAGCCCGCCGGACATCCTACCGGGAGAGCAGTACTTC. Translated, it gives CASSPPDILPGEQYF.

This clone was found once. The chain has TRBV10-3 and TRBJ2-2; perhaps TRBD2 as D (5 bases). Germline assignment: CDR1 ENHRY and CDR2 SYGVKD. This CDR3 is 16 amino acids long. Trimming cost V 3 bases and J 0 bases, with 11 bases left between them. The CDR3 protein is CAISDGSASNTGELFF. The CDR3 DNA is TGTGCCATCAGTGATGGGAGCGCCTCGAACACCGGGGAGCTGTTTTTT.

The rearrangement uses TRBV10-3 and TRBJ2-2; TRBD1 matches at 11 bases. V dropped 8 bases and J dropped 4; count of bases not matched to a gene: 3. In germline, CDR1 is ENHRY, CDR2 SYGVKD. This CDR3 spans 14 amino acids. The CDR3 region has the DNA TGTGCCATCCGGGGGACAGGGGGCACCGGGGAGCTGTTTTTT. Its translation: CAIRGTGGTGELFF.

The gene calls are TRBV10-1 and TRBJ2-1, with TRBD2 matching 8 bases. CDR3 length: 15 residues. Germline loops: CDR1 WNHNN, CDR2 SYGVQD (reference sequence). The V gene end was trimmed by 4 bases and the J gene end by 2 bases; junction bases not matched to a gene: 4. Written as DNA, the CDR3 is TGCGCCAGCAGTGCGGCGGGAGGCCCCTACAATGAGCAGTTCTTC. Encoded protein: CASSAAGGPYNEQFF.

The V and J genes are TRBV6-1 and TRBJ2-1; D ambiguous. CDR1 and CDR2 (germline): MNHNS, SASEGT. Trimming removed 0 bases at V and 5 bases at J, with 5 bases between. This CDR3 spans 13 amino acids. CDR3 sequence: CASSEARDNEQFF. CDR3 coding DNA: TGTGCCAGCAGTGAAGCTAGGGACAATGAGCAGTTCTTC.

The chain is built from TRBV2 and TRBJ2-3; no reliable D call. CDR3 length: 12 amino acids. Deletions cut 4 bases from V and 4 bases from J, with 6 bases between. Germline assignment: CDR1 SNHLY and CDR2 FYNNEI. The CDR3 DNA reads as TGTGCCAGCAGTGGACTGTCAGATACGCAGTATTTT. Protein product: CASSGLSDTQYF. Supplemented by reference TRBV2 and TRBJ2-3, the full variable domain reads EPEVTQTPSHQVTQMGQEVILRCVPISNHLYFYWYRQILGQKVEFLVSFYNNEISEKSEIFDDQFSVERPDGSNFTLKIRSTKLEDSAMYFCASSGLSDTQYFGPGTRLTVL.

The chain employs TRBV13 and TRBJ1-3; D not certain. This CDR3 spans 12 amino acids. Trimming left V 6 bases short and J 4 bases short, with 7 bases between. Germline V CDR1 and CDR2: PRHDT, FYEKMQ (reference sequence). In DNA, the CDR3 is TGTGCCAGCAGGCGCACGGGAAACACCATATATTTT. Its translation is CASRRTGNTIYF. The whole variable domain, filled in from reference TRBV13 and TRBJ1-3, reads AAGVIQSPRHLIKEKRETATLKCYPIPRHDTVYWYQQGPGQDPQFLISFYEKMQSDKGSIPDRFSAQQFSDYHSELNMSSLELGDSALYFCASRRTGNTIYFGEGSWLTVV.

The CDR3 coding sequence is TGTGCCAGCAGCTTTGGGGGCGCGACCGCGGAGACCCAGTACTTC. Its protein is CASSFGGATAETQYF. The rearrangement links TRBV11-1 to TRBJ2-5; tentative D call: TRBD1 (6 bases). Germline CDR1 SGHAT, CDR2 FQDESV (reference sequence). The CDR3 runs to 15 residues. V dropped 3 bases and J dropped 5 bases, with 16 bases sitting between them.

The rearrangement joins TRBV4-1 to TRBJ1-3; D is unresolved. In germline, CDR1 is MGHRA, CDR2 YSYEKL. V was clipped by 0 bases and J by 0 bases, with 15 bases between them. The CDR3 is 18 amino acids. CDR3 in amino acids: CASSQEIGRGLSGNTIYF. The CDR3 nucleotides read TGCGCCAGCAGCCAAGAAATAGGGCGGGGTCTCTCTGGAAACACCATATATTTT.

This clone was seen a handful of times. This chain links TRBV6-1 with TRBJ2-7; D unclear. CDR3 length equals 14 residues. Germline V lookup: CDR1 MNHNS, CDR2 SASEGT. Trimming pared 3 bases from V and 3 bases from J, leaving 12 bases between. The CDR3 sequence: CASSDLLPIYEQYF. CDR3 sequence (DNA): TGTGCCAGCAGTGACCTCTTGCCGATCTACGAGCAGTACTTC.

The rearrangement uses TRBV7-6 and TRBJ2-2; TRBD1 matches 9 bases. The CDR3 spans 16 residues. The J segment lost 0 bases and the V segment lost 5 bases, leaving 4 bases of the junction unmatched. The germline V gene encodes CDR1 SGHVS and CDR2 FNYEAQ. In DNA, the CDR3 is TGTGCCAGCAGCCTAAACAGGGGGCCGAACACCGGGGAGCTGTTTTTT. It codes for CASSLNRGPNTGELFF.

The CDR3 sequence is CASSLAGQGAGGYTF. The CDR3 DNA reads TGTGCCAGCAGCTTGGCAGGACAGGGGGCGGGAGGCTACACCTTC. The chain carries TRBV5-4 and TRBJ1-2, with 11 bases matching TRBD1. CDR1 and CDR2 from the germline V gene are SGHNT and YYREEE (reference sequence). J gave up 8 bases and V 0 bases, and 6 bases lay outside the gene matches. The CDR3 has 15 amino acids.

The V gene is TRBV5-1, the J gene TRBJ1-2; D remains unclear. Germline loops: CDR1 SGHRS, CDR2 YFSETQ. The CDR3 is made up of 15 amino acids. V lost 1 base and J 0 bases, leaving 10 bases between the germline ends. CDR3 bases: TGCGCCAGCAGCTTGTATTCAGTCCCTAACTATGGCTACACCTTC. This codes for CASSLYSVPNYGYTF.

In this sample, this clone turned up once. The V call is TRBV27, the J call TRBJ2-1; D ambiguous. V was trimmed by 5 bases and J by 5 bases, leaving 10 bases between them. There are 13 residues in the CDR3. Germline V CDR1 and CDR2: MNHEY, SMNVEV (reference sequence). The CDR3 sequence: CASSHKKNNEQFF. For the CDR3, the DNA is TGTGCCAGCAGTCACAAGAAGAACAATGAGCAGTTCTTC.

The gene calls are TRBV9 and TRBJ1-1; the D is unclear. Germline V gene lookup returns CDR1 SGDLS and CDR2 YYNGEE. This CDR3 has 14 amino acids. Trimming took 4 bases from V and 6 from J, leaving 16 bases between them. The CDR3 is CASSPAGSSAEAFF. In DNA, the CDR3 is TGTGCCAGCAGCCCCGCGGGGTCGAGCGCTGAAGCTTTCTTT. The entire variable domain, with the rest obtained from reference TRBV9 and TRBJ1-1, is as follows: DSGVTQTPKHLITATGQRVTLRCSPRSGDLSVYWYQQSLDQGLQFLIQYYNGEERAKGNILERFSAQQFPDLHSELNLSSLELGDSALYFCASSPAGSSAEAFFGQGTRLTVV.

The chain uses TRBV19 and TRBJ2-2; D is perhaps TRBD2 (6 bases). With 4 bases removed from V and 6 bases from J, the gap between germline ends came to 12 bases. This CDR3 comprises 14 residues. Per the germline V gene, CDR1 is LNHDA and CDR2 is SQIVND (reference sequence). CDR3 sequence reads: CASSSGVGAGELFF. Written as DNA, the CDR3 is TGTGCCAGTAGTAGCGGGGTTGGGGCCGGGGAGCTGTTTTTT.

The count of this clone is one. This CDR3 is CASRPSQLALNNEQFF. DNA for the CDR3: TGTGCCAGCAGGCCCTCCCAACTAGCGCTAAACAATGAGCAGTTCTTC. This chain links TRBV27 with TRBJ2-1, with 7 bases identical to TRBD2. The ends lost 6 bases at V and 5 bases at J; junction bases unmatched: 13. The CDR3 has 16 residues. The germline gives CDR1 MNHEY, CDR2 SMNVEV (reference sequence).